Given below is one T cell receptor (beta chain) in context. The target antigen is unknown. The V end was cut by 1 base, the J end by 7 bases, with 11 bases between. Germline V gene lookup returns CDR1 SGHDT and CDR2 YYEEEE. The CDR3 runs to 14 residues. Arm-PCR of CDR3 regions and iRepertoire HTBI primers were the basis on which TCR beta libraries were built. A single record per CDR3 protein comes from TCRdb applying MiXCR to the multiplex PCR reads. This sample has about 560,000 distinct CDR3 sequences, with 16% found just once. These data come from a study of regulatory T cells in long-lasting Graves disease. About the study: Newly diagnosed Graves' patients had under 3 months of antithyroid drugs. Study-level results: Among the persistent patients, 2,500 to 3,500 public clonotypes were shared, more than the 966 shared among new patients. Among samples with persistent disease, TRBV28, TRBJ1-2 and TRBJ2-5 were favored.

As for time point: newly diagnosed GD, antithyroid drugs for less than 3 months. Isolated PBMC RNA provided the starting material for the TCR library. This sample also appeared in a second study, on T cells in Graves' hyperthyroidism and ophthalmopathy. That work states: HTBI primers were the set used in a first-round RT-PCR of the TCR CDR3.

The sequence derives from a man between 18 and 29 years old with Graves disease. The V and J genes are TRBV5-6 and TRBJ1-4; tentatively, D is TRBD1 (5 bases). The sample was peripheral blood mononuclear cells (PBMCs), taken at new diagnosis, from a patient treated with antithyroid drugs. The CDR3: CASSLWGSGEKLFF. The CDR3, as DNA: TGTGCCAGCAGCTTGTGGGGGTCCGGTGAAAAACTGTTTTTT.